This T cell receptor (beta chain) was recovered during a study of shared clonotypes between healthy human individuals. Study-level results: Read depth was anticipated to influence clonotype sharing among donors.

Using immunoSEQ multiplex PCR, the repertoire was profiled, and TCRdb retains in-frame clones only, with some absent. The sample includes about 1.9 million clones, 93% seen only once; the top ten take 1.5% to 2%. Notes on this clone: Its antigen is not identified.

Unmatched junction bases numbered 7, after V lost 4 bases and J lost 6 bases. The V gene's germline CDR1 is SGHRS and CDR2 YFSETQ. This CDR3 is 14 amino acids long. Terminally differentiated effector memory CD45RA+ cells were left out of the naive CD8 fraction, which was CD45RO-negative and positively selected for CCR7. This clonotype was sampled from a man between 18 and 35 years old in good health. Some clones in this sample may be carry-over from other donors' samples. Sequenced sample: naive CD8+ T cells from PBMCs. This sequence joins TRBV5-1 and TRBJ1-2, with 9 bases lining up with TRBD1. The CDR3 nucleotides are TGCGCCAGCAGCGCTGGGACAGGGAGAGATGGCTACACCTTC. Its protein is CASSAGTGRDGYTF.